The 7 T cell receptor beta chains given below trace back to one sample, sequenced in a study of OX40 agonist ivuxolimab in advanced cancers. Assay used: immunoSEQ multiplex PCR; TCRdb lists only in-frame clones, some missing. The table records approximately 98,000 clones, 84% of them present only once. The specimen comprised CD4+ or CD8+ T cells sorted from blood, sampled in a trial of the OX40 agonist ivuxolimab. These receptors were obtained from an adult with an advanced solid tumor such as melanoma, head and neck, liver or kidney cancer.

This clone was counted only a few times. The V call is TRBV2, the J call TRBJ1-2; a possible D gene is TRBD1 (5 bases). The CDR3 is made up of 13 amino acids. Trimming pared 6 bases from V and 8 bases from J, leaving 16 bases between. CDR1 and CDR2 (germline): SNHLY, FYNNEI. CDR3 nucleotide sequence: TGTGCCAGCAGGGGGGAGGTAACTATCGGCTACACCTTC. It specifies CASRGEVTIGYTF.

The chain carries TRBV5-1 and TRBJ2-1, with TRBD2 matching 8 bases. In germline, CDR1 is SGHRS, CDR2 YFSETQ. This CDR3 region has 16 residues. After removal of 0 bases from V and 5 bases from J, the junction contained 7 bases not matched to a gene. CDR3: CASSLAVTSANNEQFF. CDR3 DNA sequence: TGCGCCAGCAGCTTGGCCGTGACTAGCGCCAACAATGAGCAGTTCTTC.

The genes are TRBV2 and TRBJ2-2, with D possibly TRBD2 on 7 matching bases. The CDR3 loop spans 17 amino acids. V shed 7 bases and J shed 2 bases, with 20 bases lying between them. Germline V gives CDR1 SNHLY, CDR2 FYNNEI. The CDR3 loop is CASTRRSGGPNTGELFF. CDR3 sequence (DNA): TGTGCCAGCACCAGAAGGTCGGGGGGCCCTAACACCGGGGAGCTGTTTTTT.

The chain joins TRBV27 to TRBJ1-5; D gene ambiguous. The CDR3 sequence is 15 residues long. From germline, CDR1 is MNHEY and CDR2 SMNVEV (reference sequence). Trimming pared 2 bases from V and 3 bases from J, leaving 11 bases between. CDR3 loop: CASSLRESNNQPQHF. The CDR3 nucleotides read TGTGCCAGCAGTTTACGGGAGAGTAACAATCAGCCCCAGCATTTT.

This rearrangement joins TRBV7-6 to TRBJ2-1; TRBD2 might be the D (5 bases). Trimming pared 1 base from V and 5 bases from J, leaving 12 bases between. CDR1 and CDR2 (germline): SGHVS, FNYEAQ. This CDR3 is built from 15 residues. CDR3 DNA sequence: TGTGCCAGCAGCTTAGAGAGAGGGTTCAACAATGAGCAGTTCTTC. It translates to CASSLERGFNNEQFF.

The CDR3 is CASSLRVTLNPGNTIYF. The CDR3 DNA reads as TGTGCCAGCAGCTTGAGGGTAACGCTAAATCCCGGAAACACCATATATTTT. The rearrangement links TRBV5-8 to TRBJ1-3; D is undetermined. V lost 1 base to trimming and J lost 4 bases, with 18 bases between them. The CDR3 is made up of 17 amino acids. Germline V gene sequence: CDR1 SGHTS, CDR2 YDEGEE.

This chain joins TRBV18 and TRBJ1-1; 8 nucleotides line up with TRBD1. CDR1 and CDR2 (germline): KGHSH, LQKENI. There are 14 residues in the CDR3. The J segment lost 10 bases and the V segment lost 3 bases, leaving 10 bases of the junction unmatched. The CDR3 loop is CASSPADRVGVAFF. CDR3 DNA: TGTGCCAGCTCACCGGCGGACAGGGTGGGTGTAGCTTTCTTT.